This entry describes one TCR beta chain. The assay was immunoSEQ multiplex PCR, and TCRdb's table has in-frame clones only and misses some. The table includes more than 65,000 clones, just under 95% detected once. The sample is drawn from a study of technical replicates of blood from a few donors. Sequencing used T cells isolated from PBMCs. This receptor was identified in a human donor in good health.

CDR3 DNA sequence: TGTGCCAGCAGCTTCGGCAGGGGGCTAAACGAGCAGTACTTC. Translating it yields CASSFGRGLNEQYF. The chain employs TRBV11-3 and TRBJ2-7; 8 bases match TRBD1. Germline lookup yields CDR1 SGHNT and CDR2 YENEEA. CDR3 length: 14 residues. With 3 bases clipped from V and 5 bases from J, the junction kept 6 bases outside the gene matches.